A selection of T cell receptor beta chains follows, all from one sample in a study of CD8 T cells in ankylosing spondylitis. TCRdb re-called the 5' RACE reads with MiXCR, one entry per CDR3 protein. The sample includes just under 350,000 distinct CDR3 sequences, around 15% seen only once; the top ten take 0.9% to 1.2%. The sample comprised blood, either unsorted or a sorted T cell fraction (not recorded which). The receptors here all came from a male donor with ankylosing spondylitis or in good health (not recorded which). Both conserved end residues are part of each CDR3. Each record gives: clone size, V gene, J gene, D gene, CDR3 protein, CDR3 DNA. A D gene is named only where the DNA matches it firmly. Size tells how often a clone was seen (once, few, many) or the class of an expanded clone, and some rows leave it out.

NA,TRBV7-9,TRBJ2-7,NA,CASGGGEPSSYEQYF,TGTGCCAGCGGAGGGGGTGAACCGAGCTCCTACGAGCAGTACTTC
NA,TRBV10-3,TRBJ2-7,NA,CAISAVLSSYEQYF,TGTGCCATCAGTGCGGTACTTAGCTCCTACGAGCAGTACTTC
NA,TRBV4-1,TRBJ1-2,NA,CASSQDRDYGYTF,TGCGCCAGCAGCCAAGACAGGGATTATGGCTACACCTTC
NA,TRBV2,TRBJ1-3,TRBD1,CASSYRTGTSSGNTIYF,TGTGCCAGCAGTTATCGGACAGGGACCAGCTCTGGAAACACCATATATTTT
NA,TRBV12-3/TRBV12-4,TRBJ1-3,NA,CASRPLVPGNTIYF,TGTGCCAGCAGACCGCTAGTACCTGGAAACACCATATATTTT
few,TRBV6-5,TRBJ1-2,NA,CASSSRQFSYGYTF,TGTGCCAGCAGTTCCCGACAGTTTTCATATGGCTACACCTTC
once,TRBV20-1,TRBJ1-2,TRBD1,CSARAGTGGSLGYTF,TGCAGTGCTAGAGCCGGGACAGGGGGTTCTTTGGGCTACACCTTC
NA,TRBV5-1,TRBJ2-7,NA,CASSPNREAEQYF,TGCGCCAGCAGCCCTAACCGAGAGGCCGAGCAGTACTTC
many,TRBV12-3/TRBV12-4,TRBJ1-1,NA,CASRGFTEAFF,TGTGCCAGCAGGGGTTTCACTGAAGCTTTCTTT
NA,TRBV5-1,TRBJ2-5,TRBD1,CASSPTWTGQETQYF,TGCGCCAGCAGCCCTACGTGGACAGGGCAGGAGACCCAGTACTTC
many,TRBV28,TRBJ1-4,NA,CASSLWDPNEKLFF,TGTGCCAGCAGTTTATGGGACCCCAATGAAAAACTGTTTTTT
few,TRBV12-3/TRBV12-4,TRBJ1-1,NA,CASRPQGRTEAFF,TGTGCCAGCAGACCTCAGGGGCGCACTGAAGCTTTCTTT
once,TRBV12-3/TRBV12-4,TRBJ1-1,NA,CASSPGPLWNTEAFF,TGTGCCAGCAGTCCCGGACCGCTTTGGAACACTGAAGCTTTCTTT
NA,TRBV10-3,TRBJ2-2,NA,CAISGYRDGELFF,TGTGCCATCAGTGGTTATCGAGACGGGGAGCTGTTTTTT
NA,TRBV7-2,TRBJ2-2,TRBD2,CASSSGLSFGELFF,TGTGCCAGCAGCTCGGGACTAAGTTTCGGGGAGCTGTTTTTT
NA,TRBV7-2,TRBJ2-1,TRBD1,CASSPRDRSFSYNEQFF,TGTGCCAGCAGCCCCCGGGACAGGAGTTTCTCCTACAATGAGCAGTTCTTC
many,TRBV29-1,TRBJ2-1,NA,CSVVPDNEQFF,TGCAGCGTTGTTCCTGACAATGAGCAGTTCTTC
NA,TRBV6-2/TRBV6-3,TRBJ2-2,NA,CASSSTLDTGELFF,TGTGCCAGCAGTTCCACCTTGGACACCGGGGAGCTGTTTTTT
many,TRBV18,TRBJ2-7,NA,CASSPLSGTTNEQYF,TGTGCCAGCTCACCACTATCCGGGACGACGAACGAGCAGTACTTC
many,TRBV5-1,TRBJ1-2,NA,CASSLRDTSGDYGYTF,TGCGCCAGCAGCCTCCGGGACACCTCTGGGGACTATGGCTACACCTTC
few,TRBV12-3/TRBV12-4,TRBJ1-3,TRBD1,CASSRQGGYGNTIYF,TGTGCCAGCAGTCGACAGGGGGGTTATGGAAACACCATATATTTT
NA,TRBV12-3/TRBV12-4,TRBJ2-6,TRBD1,CASSDRDRGVVGANVLTF,TGTGCCAGCAGTGACCGGGACAGGGGTGTAGTTGGGGCCAACGTCCTGACTTTC
few,TRBV7-9,TRBJ1-1,TRBD1,CASSPQDRKGTEAFF,TGTGCCAGCAGCCCCCAGGACAGGAAAGGCACTGAAGCTTTCTTT
NA,TRBV2,TRBJ2-7,TRBD2,CASKTSVEQYF,TGTGCCAGCAAGACTAGCGTCGAGCAGTACTTC
NA,TRBV7-9,TRBJ1-6,TRBD1,CASSSPTGEVHF,TGTGCCAGCAGCTCCCCGACAGGGGAAGTCCACTTT
many,TRBV20-1,TRBJ1-2,NA,CSARDWQGGAGYTF,TGCAGTGCTAGAGATTGGCAGGGTGGCGCTGGCTACACCTTC